This entry is about one TCR beta chain. The target antigen is unknown. Mismatch with germline at one junction end may stem from a read error. The sample originates from a study of post-analysis software for immune sequencing data. General observations from the study: Patients used a handful of TRBV segments, including TRBV5-6, TRBV5-1 and TRBV20-1, more often than controls.

The authors incorporated unique molecular identifiers into the TCR beta cDNA libraries. When about 0.9 to 10 million T cells were used, they gave 500,000 or so cDNA molecules. TCRdb called the PCR reads again in MiXCR, with one record for every CDR3 protein. In the table there are some 800,000 distinct CDR3 sequences, under 60% of which are singletons. The CDR3 contains 15 residues. The germline CDR1 and CDR2 sequences are DFQATT and SNEGSKA (reference sequence). The receptor comes from a girl aged 10-17 years with multiple sclerosis. The material sequenced was blood. This chain connects TRBV20-1 to TRBJ2-4; 11 bases fit TRBD2. Matching the DNA end better, TRBJ2-5 makes the J call doubtful. The CDR3 nucleotides are TGCAGTGCTAGCGGGAGACTAGCGGGACAAGGGACCCAGTACTTC. Its protein is CSASGRLAGQGTQYF.